This passage covers 10 T cell receptor beta chains from one sample sequenced in a study of T cell repertoires in cytomegalovirus infection. TCRdb processed the reads anew with MiXCR; each CDR3 protein has one entry. The repertoire holds some 700,000 distinct CDR3 sequences, with about a third as singletons. Sequenced sample: PBMCs. These receptors were taken from a human donor in good health (CMV status not recorded). Some clones in this sample may be carry-over from other donors' samples.

The chain links TRBV28 to TRBJ2-3, with D possibly called TRBD1 or TRBD2 (5 bases each). The length of the CDR3 is 14 residues. V was clipped by 6 bases and J by 2 bases, with 12 bases between them. In germline, CDR1 is MDHEN, CDR2 SYDVKM. CDR3: CASRLRGDTDTQYF. In nucleotides, the CDR3 is TGTGCCAGCAGACTCCGGGGCGACACAGATACGCAGTATTTT. The variable domain in full, with the rest retrieved from reference TRBV28 and TRBJ2-3, is DVKVTQSSRYLVKRTGEKVFLECVQDMDHENMFWYRQDPGLGLRLIYFSYDVKMKEKGDIPEGYSVSREKKERFSLILESASTNQTSMYLCASRLRGDTDTQYFGPGTRLTVL.

V and J are TRBV3-1 and TRBJ1-1; D call uncertain. Trimming pared 3 bases from V and 0 bases from J, leaving 14 bases between. Germline lookup yields CDR1 LGHDT and CDR2 YNNKEL (reference sequence). This CDR3 has 16 residues. The CDR3 sequence is CASSQGRFRVNTEAFF. The DNA of the CDR3 is TGTGCCAGCAGCCAGGGCCGTTTTAGAGTGAACACTGAAGCTTTCTTT.

The V call is TRBV11-1, the J call TRBJ2-1, with 12 bases that match TRBD2. Per germline, CDR1 SGHAT and CDR2 FQDESV (reference sequence). CDR3 length equals 15 residues. The V and J ends lost 5 bases and 7 bases, in that order; junction bases with no gene match: 6. CDR3 sequence (DNA): TGTGCCAGCAGCCAGACTAGCGGGAGAGGGAATGAGCAGTTCTTC. This translates into CASSQTSGRGNEQFF.

This sequence joins TRBV6-6 and TRBJ1-5; 7 bases match TRBD1. The germline gives CDR1 MNHNY, CDR2 SVGAGI (reference sequence). This CDR3 has 14 residues. V lost 11 bases, J lost 9 bases, and 16 bases stayed unmatched. CDR3 region: CASSRGGVDVPQHF. The CDR3 nucleotides read TGTGCCTCCAGCAGGGGGGGGGTAGACGTGCCCCAGCATTTT.

The V call is TRBV6-5, the J call TRBJ2-1, with D maybe TRBD2 (5 bases). Germline V gives CDR1 MNHEY, CDR2 SVGAGI. Trimming stripped 0 bases from V and 9 bases from J, with 15 bases between. This CDR3 contains 15 residues. The DNA for the CDR3 is TGTGCCAGCAGTTACTCTATAGTTAGAGGAGGTGAGCAGTTCTTC. It translates to CASSYSIVRGGEQFF.

Comment on this clonotype: The germline gene is not matched at one end of the junction; a read error may be the cause. CDR3 amino acids: CVSSSQTSGSNEQYF. In DNA form, the CDR3 reads TGTGTCAGCAGCTCCCAGACTAGCGGGAGCAACGAGCAGTACTTC. The genes are TRBV7-2 and TRBJ2-7; TRBD2 matches at 12 bases. From germline, CDR1 is SGHTA and CDR2 FQGNSA. This CDR3 region has 15 residues.

This clonotype was observed a few times. The chain has TRBV5-1 and TRBJ1-2, with D hard to call. The CDR3 consists of 14 residues. Germline V CDR1 and CDR2: SGHRS, YFSETQ. V lost 0 bases and J lost 4, with 10 bases in between. The CDR3 here is CASSLGTESYGYTF. CDR3 in DNA: TGCGCCAGCAGCTTGGGGACCGAAAGCTATGGCTACACCTTC.

This chain uses TRBV9 with TRBJ2-3; D is possibly TRBD2 (5 bases). V gave up 3 bases and J gave up 2 bases, with 16 bases separating them. Germline V gene lookup returns CDR1 SGDLS and CDR2 YYNGEE. The CDR3 covers 16 residues. The CDR3 nucleotides are TGTGCCAGCAGCGAGAGGGTCGGAGCTGACACAGATACGCAGTATTTT. It yields the protein CASSERVGADTDTQYF.

This clonotype occurred many times. The V and J genes are TRBV28 and TRBJ2-5; D gene ambiguous. The CDR3 is 16 residues long. Germline CDR1 MDHEN, CDR2 SYDVKM. V was shortened by 3 bases and J by 6 bases, with 20 bases between the two germline ends. The CDR3 DNA is TGTGCCAGCAGTTTTGGGATAACGGGCCCTACTCAGACCCAGTACTTC. It encodes CASSFGITGPTQTQYF.

This clonotype showed up just a few times. The chain joins TRBV7-9 to TRBJ1-5; 7 bases map to TRBD1. V shed 5 bases, J shed 5 bases, and the junction held 9 bases outside the gene matches. CDR3 length: 15 residues. CDR1 is SEHNR and CDR2 is FQNEAQ in the germline V gene (reference sequence). CDR3 DNA: TGTGCCAGCAGCCGAGGGACAGTCAGGGATCAGCCCCAGCATTTT. This codes for CASSRGTVRDQPQHF.